This T cell receptor beta chain was profiled in a study of blood T cell repertoires in COVID-19. Participant reports of clinical history set cohort assignment. The germline gives CDR1 LGHNT, CDR2 FRNRAP. Trimming cost V 5 bases and J 1 base, with 12 bases left between them. CDR3 length equals 15 residues. Method: immunoSEQ multiplex PCR; TCRdb's copy keeps in-frame clones and lacks some. The repertoire consists of 200,000 to 250,000 clones, with 81% occurring once and the leading ten covering just under 9%. The clonotype comes from a woman aged 45-65 years with acute COVID-19. The sequencing input was PBMCs or T cells enriched from blood (not recorded which). V is TRBV12-5 and J is TRBJ1-5, with a tentative D call TRBD1 (6 bases). CDR3 region: CASGQGGQSNQPQHF. The CDR3 bases are TGTGCTAGTGGTCAAGGGGGACAAAGCAATCAGCCCCAGCATTTT.